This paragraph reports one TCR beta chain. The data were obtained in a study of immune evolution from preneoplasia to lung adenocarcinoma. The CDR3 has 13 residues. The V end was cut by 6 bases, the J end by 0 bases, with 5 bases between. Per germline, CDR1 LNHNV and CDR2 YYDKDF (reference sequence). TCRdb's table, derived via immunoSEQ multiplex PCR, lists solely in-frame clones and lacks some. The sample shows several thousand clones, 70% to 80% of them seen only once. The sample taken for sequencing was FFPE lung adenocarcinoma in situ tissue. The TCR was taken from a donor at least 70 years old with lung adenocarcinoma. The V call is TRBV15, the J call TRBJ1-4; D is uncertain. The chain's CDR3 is CATSPSTNEKLFF. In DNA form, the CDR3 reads TGTGCCACCAGTCCCTCAACTAATGAAAAACTGTTTTTT.